This T cell receptor beta chain was identified in a study of cytomegalovirus exposure and HLA in healthy donors (dated by TCRdb to 2015 to 2018). Regarding the research as a whole: In an earlier analysis of around 540 of the donors, about 270 Gb of sequence data and 100 million or so unique TCR beta sequences from roughly 190 million T cells were reported. About five DR-DQ haplotypes were treated as single units for association and clustering because of strong linkage in the cohort. An early release that covered some 630 HLA-typed donors contained 250 to 350 gigabases of sequencing data and 85 million to 100 million unique TCR sequences. The study aimed to test whether cataloging public T cell receptors could reveal signatures of past pathogen exposure. To predict cytomegalovirus infection status, the study combined high-throughput TCR immunosequencing, statistical association of individual TCRs with disease status, and machine learning. In an earlier analysis of 500 to 650 of the donors, high-throughput TCR beta sequencing was used to judge whether each TCR beta V gene segment behaved as functional or pseudogenic. In a later genetic analysis, genome-wide SNP genotypes for about 55% of the roughly 700 donors were used, and that subset was treated as a discovery cohort. Of the 300 to 400 genotyped donors, 81% fell in the genetic ancestry cluster associated with self-reported Caucasian donors. A later analysis re-examined previously published TCR beta repertoires from roughly 720 donors and added high-resolution HLA genotyping to investigate patterns of TCR occurrence. All discovery cohort repertoires had been generated on a single sequencing platform. The T cell repertoires of 700 or so subjects were profiled by immunosequencing and related to cytomegalovirus serostatus. Along with the roughly 700-subject first cohort, a separate validation cohort of over a hundred different subjects was used. Alongside the repertoire data, information on donor age, sex, ethnicity and CMV serostatus was compiled. Both class I and class II loci were covered by HLA typing, at four-digit resolution. Among some 410 genotyped donors of the cohort, an average of around 240,000 unique TCR beta nucleotide sequences were sequenced per donor, approximately 20% of them non-productive. Rather than using new phenotypic data, the later analysis identified candidate immune exposures from TCR beta sequences and from how often those sequences occurred across donors. Typing coverage differed by locus: A, B, C, DRB1 and DQB1 were typed in about 629-640 donors, DQA1 in about 510, DPA1 in some 600, and DPB1 in 400 to 490. What the study reported, not specific to this receptor: Because HLA typing was unavailable for some donors at each locus, only the typed subset was used in association tests. According to a later analysis, parvovirus B19, influenza, CMV and Epstein-Barr virus appeared linked to several top co-occurrence clusters. The only immune exposure information available for the cohort was CMV serostatus. A later analysis found that TCR association rates varied across HLA loci, with DRB1 alleles showing the most associated TCRs and HLA-C alleles the fewest. In an earlier analysis of 587 of the donors, most TCR beta V segments appeared in productive rearrangements about 87% or about 30% of the time, broadly matching IMGT annotations. A further reported finding was that TCR beta sequences accurately predicted the HLA-A and HLA-B alleles for most subjects in the first cohort. The presence/absence analyses assumed that sequencing depth was roughly uniform across donors, and that assumption may not be true. While some public TCRs were present in many individuals, most TCR sequences turned up only very rarely across donors. A later analysis associated 16,951 TCR beta sequences with specific HLA alleles at a false discovery rate of 0.05. The study listed 164 TCR beta chains as associated with cytomegalovirus. The sequencing pipeline was judged likely to have produced a cluster of highly shared sequence variants as a technical artifact. When HLA alleles, especially DR and DQ, strongly co-occurred, attributing TCR associations to individual alleles was difficult. Most CMV-associated TCR beta chains appeared to be HLA-restricted in a later analysis, and the HLA associations seemed to be driven largely by CMV exposure. According to the authors, the approach could potentially be generalized to other disease states and immunological phenotypes. A few of the identified cytomegalovirus-associated TCR beta chains were confirmed in vitro to be specific for cytomegalovirus antigens. The classifier was reported to diagnose cytomegalovirus status with high specificity and sensitivity in both the original and validation cohorts. In this cohort, only TCR beta chains were sequenced, and detectable features were limited by the absence of alpha or paired-chain data. The 87-base-pair reads could not distinguish some IMGT-functional V segments, including TRBV6-2 and TRBV6-3, so those segments were excluded. Linkage disequilibrium might explain the correlated functional status among segregating V segments, but an unknown experimental factor could not be ruled out. Approximately 18 rarely observed V segments, including chromosome 9 orphons, were excluded from the earlier analysis of just under 600 of the donors because counts were too low. Compared with equally common non-associated chains, HLA-associated TCR beta chains in a later analysis were more clonally expanded and had lower generation probabilities. In a later genetic analysis, fewer N-insertions in productive TCRs were reported among donors in an Asian-associated ancestry cluster than the roughly 640-donor mean. V-gene and J-gene trimming of TCR beta chains was associated with a missense DCLRE1C variant in a later genetic analysis, and the association was replicated in an independent cohort.

The CDR3, from cysteine to phenylalanine, totals 13 residues. The entry retains the CDR3 DNA only, 39 bases that are in frame from base 1. According to the germline V gene (reference sequence), CDR1 reads SGHNT and CDR2 reads YYREEE. V sheds 3 bases and J sheds 3 bases, leaving 10 bases between their ends. The library relied on the immunoSEQ multiplex PCR assay. For the multiplex PCR, a mixture combining 60 forward primers for TCR Vbeta segments and 13 reverse primers for TCR Jbeta segments was used. The CDR3 region of rearranged TCR beta genes was amplified from genomic DNA by a multiplex PCR assay. The amplified TCR beta libraries were sequenced on the Illumina HiSeq System as 87-base-pair reads. Processing in the source paper ran as follows. A later analysis counted tens of millions of unique TCR beta chains across the 600 to 850 repertoires, and roughly 9.9 million of these chains were shared by at least two donors. To remove PCR and sequencing errors, raw reads were error-corrected and collapsed into unique sequences using a nearest-neighbor algorithm that merged closely related sequences. To assign V, D and J gene segments, CDR3 sequences were aligned to IMGT reference sequences. Each retained sequence needed at least a six-nucleotide match to both a V gene segment and a J gene segment. A rearrangement was called productive if the CDR3 had no stop codons and remained in frame with V and J, and every other rearrangement was called non-productive. Following IMGT convention, CDR3 was defined as the stretch from the second conserved V-encoded cysteine up to the conserved J-encoded phenylalanine. The earlier analysis of a few hundred of the donors excluded any sequence lacking an unambiguous match to a single V gene segment. In an earlier analysis of some 590 of the donors, V segments were called functional above 56.7% productive rearrangements and were called segregating when the between-donor standard deviation exceeded 5%. A statistical classification framework was developed to diagnose cytomegalovirus status using the catalog of TCR beta chain sequences. In a later analysis, TCR nucleotide sequences were compared against IMGT/GENE-DB human TR gene sequences so that V and J genes could be assigned. Using the TCRdist pipeline, a later analysis assigned CDR3 sequences along with most-parsimonious VDJ recombination scenarios. In a later analysis, each TCR beta chain was defined by its CDR3 amino acid sequence together with its V-gene family, and reads lacking a unique V-gene family were excluded. A later analysis removed several hundred highly shared, low-generation-probability nucleotide sequences to deal with suspected cross-contamination and a sequencing artifact. In a later analysis, a clonal expansion index was calculated for each public chain from normalized within-repertoire ranks of inferred template counts. In a later analysis, generation probabilities were computed using a VDJ recombination model fitted to out-of-frame rearrangements, and the results were checked against IGoR. A later analysis scored TCR-TCR, TCR-HLA and TCR-CMV co-occurrence with hypergeometric tests, applying a repertoire-size bias correction to TCR pairs. In a later analysis, false discovery rates were estimated by permuting HLA or CMV assignments 20 times. In a later analysis, co-occurring TCRs were grouped using DBSCAN, with TCRdist sequence similarity added in when clustering inside HLA-allele-positive subsets. For co-occurrence clustering, repertoires with fewer than 30,000 or more than 120,000 public chains were excluded, along with five or six repertoires with anomalous nucleotide sharing. TCRdb obtained this table from immuneACCESS and retained in-frame rearrangements with V and J assigned. These tables miss some clones; where compared with another copy, unresolved V genes account for less than half of the shortfall, and the remainder is unexplained. V and J calls and clone size are copied from that table; D and trimming were computed from the DNA. This sample lists roughly 190,000 clones; around 83% were detected once. More than 1.5% of the sample is taken by the ten largest.

The cohort comprised around 690 healthy bone marrow donors. All cohort members were sampled while nominally healthy, although unrecorded immune exposures were likely present. The donor tested CMV seropositive and was one of the 289 seropositive cohort members. Each donor provided a peripheral blood sample, and peripheral blood mononuclear cells were used for TCR beta sequencing. Genomic DNA was extracted from the blood cell samples with the Qiagen DNeasy Blood Extraction Kit. On this clone: The antigen this receptor binds is unknown. Base qualities are not provided; no much larger clone lies one nucleotide away.

The TCR was taken from a man between 35 and 55 years old in good health and CMV-seropositive. Sequencing was performed on PBMCs. The rearranged chain carries TRBV5-4 and TRBJ2-7, with a weak D call of TRBD1 (6 bases match). At the DNA level, the sequence is TGTGCCAGCAGCTCAGGGGTGGGCTACGAGCAGTACTTC. Its protein product is CASSSGVGYEQYF.